The entry below describes one T cell receptor beta chain. The data were obtained in a study of blood T cell repertoires in COVID-19. Study as a whole: Samples representing acute and convalescent COVID-19 were sourced from the United States, Italy and Spain.

Germline CDR1 and CDR2: MDHEN and SYDVKM. The CDR3 sequence is 14 residues long. Trimming left V 7 bases short and J 0 bases short, with 10 bases between. Only in-frame clones appear in the TCRdb table, and some are missing; sequencing was by immunoSEQ multiplex PCR. Of 310,000 or so clones listed, around nine tenths were seen once; the top ten hold 1%. The origin of this receptor is a man aged 45-65 years with active or convalescent COVID-19. The source material was peripheral blood. The rearrangement links TRBV28 to TRBJ1-3; possible D gene TRBD1, 5 bases. The CDR3 nucleotides read TGTGCCAGCACAGGGAGGGGCTCTGGAAACACCATATATTTT. Protein: CASTGRGSGNTIYF.